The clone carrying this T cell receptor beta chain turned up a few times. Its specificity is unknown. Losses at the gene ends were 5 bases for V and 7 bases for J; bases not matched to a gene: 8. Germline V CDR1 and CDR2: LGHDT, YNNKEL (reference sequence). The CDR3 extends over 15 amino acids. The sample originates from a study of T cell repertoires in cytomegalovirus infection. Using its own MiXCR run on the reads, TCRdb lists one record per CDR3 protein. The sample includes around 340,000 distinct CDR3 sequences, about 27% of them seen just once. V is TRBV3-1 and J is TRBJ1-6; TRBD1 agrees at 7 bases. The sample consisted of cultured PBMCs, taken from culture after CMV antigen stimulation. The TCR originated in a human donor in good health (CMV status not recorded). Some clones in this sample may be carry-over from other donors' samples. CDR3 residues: CASSSTGATNSPLHF. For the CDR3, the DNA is TGTGCCAGCAGCTCAACAGGGGCGACCAATTCACCCCTCCACTTT.